This T cell receptor (beta chain) was captured by sequencing in a study of cytomegalovirus exposure and HLA in healthy donors. Study summary: Clustering assigned 70% to 85% of the approximately 370 genotyped donors to the Caucasian-associated ancestry cluster.

Vbeta (60) and Jbeta (13) primers were used in the PCR. Assay used: immunoSEQ multiplex PCR; TCRdb lists only in-frame clones, some missing. The sample includes 100,000 to 150,000 clones, nearly 85% of them seen just once. In regard to this clone: Its antigen is not identified.

Study observations and caveats: Cytomegalovirus association was listed for around 170 TCR beta chains.

V lost 4 bases to trimming and J lost 4 bases; unmatched junction nucleotides: 3. CDR3 size: 16 residues. The germline V gene has CDR1 SGHRS and CDR2 YFSETQ. This receptor was obtained from a boy aged 5-17 years in good health and CMV-seronegative. The sequenced sample consisted of PBMCs. The chain recombines TRBV5-1 with TRBJ2-1, with 15 bases matching TRBD2. This CDR3 reads CASSPGLAGGYNEQFF. Here the CDR3 DNA reads TGCGCCAGCAGCCCCGGACTAGCGGGAGGGTACAATGAGCAGTTCTTC.